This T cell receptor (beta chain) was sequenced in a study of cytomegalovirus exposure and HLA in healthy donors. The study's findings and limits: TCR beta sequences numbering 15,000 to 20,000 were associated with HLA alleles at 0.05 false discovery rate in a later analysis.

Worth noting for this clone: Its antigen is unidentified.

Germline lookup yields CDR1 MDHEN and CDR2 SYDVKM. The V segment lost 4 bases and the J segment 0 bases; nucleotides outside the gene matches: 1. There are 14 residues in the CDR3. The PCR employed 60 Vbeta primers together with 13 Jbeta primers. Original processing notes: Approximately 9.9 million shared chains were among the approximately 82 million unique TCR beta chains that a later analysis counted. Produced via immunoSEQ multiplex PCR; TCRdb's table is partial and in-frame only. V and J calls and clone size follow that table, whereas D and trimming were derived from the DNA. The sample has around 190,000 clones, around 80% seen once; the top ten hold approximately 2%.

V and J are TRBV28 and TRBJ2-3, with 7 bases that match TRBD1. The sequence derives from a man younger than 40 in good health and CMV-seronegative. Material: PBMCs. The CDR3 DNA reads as TGTGCCAGCAGTTCGGACAGGAGCACAGATACGCAGTATTTT. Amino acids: CASSSDRSTDTQYF.